These 26 T cell receptor beta chains came from one sample sequenced in a study of T cells after yellow fever vaccination. Each CDR3 protein gets one entry after TCRdb re-called the 5' RACE reads with MiXCR. The profile shows 160,000 or so distinct CDR3 sequences, about 7% of them singletons. Source: CD4+ T cells sorted from PBMCs, taken 5 to 6 days after the first yellow fever vaccination. The receptors originated from a man between 18 and 35 years old who received the YFV17D yellow fever vaccine.

This clonotype showed up many times. The genes are TRBV20-1 and TRBJ2-3; the D is unclear. CDR1 and CDR2 from the germline V gene are DFQATT and SNEGSKA (reference sequence). The CDR3 consists of 12 residues. The germline V and J ends were trimmed by 4 bases and 12 bases, with 17 bases remaining between them. For the CDR3, the DNA is TGCAGTGCTACACACCCGGCATGGGATCAGTATTTT. Its protein product is CSATHPAWDQYF.

This clonotype was counted a few times. The gene calls are TRBV5-4 and TRBJ2-1; D not resolved. The germline V gene has CDR1 SGHNT and CDR2 YYREEE (reference sequence). The CDR3 is 15 residues long. Deletions cut 4 bases from V and 1 base from J, with 12 bases between. This chain's CDR3 is CASSETADSYNEQFF. Written as DNA, the CDR3 is TGTGCCAGCAGCGAGACGGCAGATTCCTACAATGAGCAGTTCTTC.

J is TRBJ1-1 and V is TRBV6-2 or TRBV6-3; D is possibly TRBD1 (5 bases). The CDR3 is 13 amino acids. V lost 6 bases and J 7 bases, leaving 15 bases between the germline ends. CDR1 is MNHEY, CDR2 SVGEGT, per germline. The CDR3 spells CASSRPGQGEAFF. In DNA form, the CDR3 reads TGTGCCAGCAGCCGTCCAGGGCAGGGTGAAGCTTTCTTT.

This clonotype was observed a handful of times. The CDR3 protein is CASSLGGADYGYTF. In DNA form, the CDR3 reads TGTGCCAGCAGCTTAGGGGGGGCTGACTATGGCTACACCTTC. V and J are TRBV7-2 and TRBJ1-2, with D maybe TRBD1 (6 bases). Germline CDR1 and CDR2: SGHTA and FQGNSA. This CDR3 has 14 residues. With 1 base removed from V and 3 bases from J, the gap between germline ends came to 9 bases.

At least ten counts were recorded for this clonotype. The rearrangement links TRBV5-1 to TRBJ2-7, with 9 bases aligning to TRBD1. Germline CDR1 reads SGHRS; CDR2 reads YFSETQ. The CDR3 extends over 14 amino acids. Trimming took 5 bases from V and 6 from J; bases not matched to a gene: 9. CDR3 amino acids: CASSSLQGAGEQYF. DNA of the CDR3: TGCGCCAGCAGTTCGCTACAGGGGGCGGGCGAGCAGTACTTC.

This clonotype was seen at least ten times. V and J are TRBV10-3 and TRBJ2-2; D is possibly TRBD1 or TRBD2 (5 bases each). Trimming shortened V by 7 bases and J by 6 bases, and 15 bases separated the two germline ends. The CDR3 loop spans 14 amino acids. Looked up from germline, CDR1 is ENHRY and CDR2 is SYGVKD. The CDR3 DNA reads TGTGCCATCAAGGAGGCCAGGGCGGCCGGGGAGCTGTTTTTT. As protein: CAIKEARAAGELFF.

The V and J genes are TRBV5-1 and TRBJ2-7, with 7 bases fitting TRBD1. Germline V CDR1 and CDR2: SGHRS, YFSETQ. V was pared by 6 bases and J by 4 bases, with 4 bases of the junction left unmatched. The CDR3 has 12 residues. In nucleotides, the CDR3 is TGCGCCAGCACCGACAGGGATTACGAGCAGTACTTC. Protein sequence: CASTDRDYEQYF.

This clonotype showed up just a few times. This sequence joins TRBV28 and TRBJ2-5, with D possibly being TRBD2 (5 bases). This CDR3 is built from 15 residues. The V gene lost 4 bases and the J gene lost 1 base, with 13 bases spanning the gap. Per germline, CDR1 MDHEN and CDR2 SYDVKM. The CDR3 nucleotides read TGTGCCAGCAGTTCGGGGAGCACAGTCCAAGAGACCCAGTACTTC. This sequence encodes CASSSGSTVQETQYF.

CDR3 loop: CASSLEPATYEQYF. In DNA, the CDR3 is TGTGCCAGCAGCTTAGAGCCAGCCACCTACGAGCAGTACTTC. V usage is TRBV11-2 and J usage is TRBJ2-7; D not resolved. The length of the CDR3 is 14 residues. Germline V gene lookup returns CDR1 SGHAT and CDR2 FQNNGV. V was pared by 0 bases and J by 2 bases, with 8 bases between.

This chain uses TRBV3-1 with TRBJ1-5; unclear D gene. The V end was cut by 11 bases, the J end by 0 bases, with 11 bases between. Germline values: CDR1 LGHDT, CDR2 YNNKEL (reference sequence). This CDR3 contains 13 residues. The CDR3 spells CAFRTSSNQPQHF. The CDR3 DNA reads as TGTGCCTTCAGAACCAGTAGCAATCAGCCCCAGCATTTT.

The chain employs TRBV10-3 and TRBJ2-2, with TRBD1 matching over 7 bases. Germline CDR1 is ENHRY and CDR2 is SYGVKD. The trim removed 3 bases at V and 0 bases at J, leaving 7 bases unmatched. This CDR3 has 17 amino acids. This chain's CDR3 is CAISDNRGRPNTGELFF. CDR3 DNA: TGTGCCATCAGTGATAACAGGGGAAGGCCGAACACCGGGGAGCTGTTTTTT.

As to this clonotype: A much larger clone sits a single nucleotide away, making a read error possible. The chain employs TRBV4-2 and TRBJ1-1; 9 bases map to TRBD1. V shed 4 bases and J 3 bases; nucleotides not matched to a gene: 6. The germline gives CDR1 LGHNA, CDR2 YNFKEQ. The CDR3 sequence is 15 residues long. The CDR3 region has the DNA TGTGCCAGCAGCCCGGGACAGGGTAGGGACACTGAAGCTTTCTTT. Residues: CASSPGQGRDTEAFF.

This clonotype was observed at least ten times. The genes are TRBV5-1 and TRBJ1-1, with 7 bases matching TRBD1. The ends lost 5 bases at V and 1 base at J; junction bases unmatched: 8. Per the germline V gene, CDR1 is SGHRS and CDR2 is YFSETQ. The CDR3 has 15 residues. The CDR3 DNA sequence: TGCGCCAGCAGTTATACAGGGGCGCCGAACACTGAAGCTTTCTTT. Translated, it gives CASSYTGAPNTEAFF. The entire variable domain, with the rest obtained from reference TRBV5-1 and TRBJ1-1, is as follows: KAGVTQTPRYLIKTRGQQVTLSCSPISGHRSVSWYQQTPGQGLQFLFEYFSETQRNKGNFPGRFSGRQFSNSRSEMNVSTLELGDSALYLCASSYTGAPNTEAFFGQGTRLTVV.

This clonotype has more than one count but fewer than ten. The chain carries TRBV10-3 and TRBJ2-1; D is possibly TRBD2 (7 bases). CDR3 size: 14 residues. The V and J ends lost 7 bases and 7 bases respectively, with 17 bases between them. In germline, CDR1 is ENHRY, CDR2 SYGVKD. The CDR3: CAITGQGRGNEQFF. The CDR3 bases are TGTGCCATCACGGGGCAGGGGCGGGGGAATGAGCAGTTCTTC.

This clonotype was recorded at least ten times. The chain combines TRBV4-1 with TRBJ1-6; D remains unclear. The V and J ends lost 4 bases and 8 bases respectively, with 12 bases between them. The V gene's germline CDR1 is MGHRA and CDR2 YSYEKL. This CDR3 spans 14 amino acids. CDR3 coding DNA: TGCGCCAGCAGCCCAAGATCAGTGGATTCACCCCTCCACTTT. It translates to CASSPRSVDSPLHF.

This clonotype was found once. A much bigger clone sits one base away, suggesting this may be a read error. The chain joins TRBV6-1 to TRBJ2-2; D call uncertain. With 4 bases removed from V and 7 bases from J, the gap between germline ends came to 16 bases. This CDR3 has 15 amino acids. Germline CDR1 reads MNHNS; CDR2 reads SASEGT. The CDR3 sequence is CASSVQEVRIGELFF. CDR3 in DNA: TGTGCCAGCAGTGTCCAGGAAGTAAGGATCGGGGAGCTGTTTTTT.

This clonotype was observed many times. The V and J genes are TRBV30 and TRBJ2-7; 8 bases agree with TRBD1. Germline loops: CDR1 GTSNPN, CDR2 SVGIG (reference sequence). Germline trimming cut 4 bases from V and 5 bases from J; bases unmatched to any gene: 10. The CDR3 sequence is 14 residues long. This CDR3 is CAWNYQDRVDEQYF. DNA of the CDR3: TGTGCCTGGAACTACCAGGACAGGGTTGACGAGCAGTACTTC.

This clonotype came up a few times. This chain connects TRBV7-2 to TRBJ1-1; the D is unclear. With 4 bases removed from V and 0 bases from J, the gap between germline ends came to 6 bases. The CDR3 runs 13 residues. Germline V gene sequence: CDR1 SGHTA, CDR2 FQGNSA. CDR3 sequence: CASSSYMNTEAFF. The CDR3 DNA is TGTGCCAGCAGCTCCTACATGAACACTGAAGCTTTCTTT.

This clonotype has a count of ten or more. J is TRBJ2-3 and V is TRBV20-1; 7 nucleotides agree with TRBD2. V lost 2 bases, J lost 5 bases, and 10 bases stayed unmatched. The CDR3 has 15 residues. Germline CDR1 DFQATT, CDR2 SNEGSKA (reference sequence). The CDR3: CSARNPSGTQDTQYF. The CDR3 DNA sequence: TGCAGTGCTAGAAATCCTAGCGGAACGCAAGATACGCAGTATTTT.

This clonotype was seen a handful of times. J is TRBJ2-7 and V is TRBV20-1; the match to TRBD1 covers 9 bases. V lost 6 bases, J lost 2 bases, and 2 bases stayed unmatched. Germline CDR1 reads DFQATT; CDR2 reads SNEGSKA (reference sequence). The CDR3 has 12 amino acids. CDR3 region: CSAGQGTYEQYF. The CDR3 DNA is TGCAGTGCGGGACAGGGCACCTACGAGCAGTACTTC.

This chain uses TRBV12-3 or TRBV12-4 with TRBJ2-2; maybe TRBD2 (5 bases). The CDR3 is 17 amino acids. The germline V and J ends were trimmed by 7 bases and 0 bases, with 18 bases remaining between them. CDR3 region: CASILGWGAANTGELFF. DNA for the CDR3: TGTGCCAGCATCCTCGGATGGGGAGCCGCGAACACCGGGGAGCTGTTTTTT.

This clonotype was seen at least ten times. V and J are TRBV7-9 and TRBJ1-1; perhaps TRBD1 as D (5 bases). The germline V gene encodes CDR1 SEHNR and CDR2 FQNEAQ (reference sequence). The V gene lost 2 bases and the J gene lost 0 bases, with 7 bases spanning the gap. The CDR3 covers 14 residues. The CDR3: CASSLWGMNTEAFF. In DNA, the CDR3 is TGTGCCAGCAGCTTATGGGGGATGAACACTGAAGCTTTCTTT.

This clonotype was recorded at least ten times. The chain recombines TRBV5-1 with TRBJ2-1; D gene unclear. The CDR3 has 13 residues. Trimming removed 7 bases from V and 7 bases from J, with 15 bases in between. Germline lookup yields CDR1 SGHRS and CDR2 YFSETQ. CDR3 coding DNA: TGCGCCAGCCAGCCTGGGGAAGGGAATGAGCAGTTCTTC. It translates to CASQPGEGNEQFF.

This clonotype was detected ten times or more. This chain joins TRBV5-1 and TRBJ2-3, with no clear D. The CDR3 totals 12 residues. The V gene lost 3 bases and the J gene lost 2 bases, with 4 bases spanning the gap. Germline-derived CDR1 and CDR2 are SGHRS and YFSETQ. This CDR3 reads CASSWTTDTQYF. In nucleotides, the CDR3 is TGCGCCAGCAGCTGGACCACAGATACGCAGTATTTT.

Ten or more counts support this clonotype. The chain joins TRBV2 to TRBJ2-7; no reliable D call. Between the trimmed V and J ends, which lost 0 bases and 4 bases, there was a span of 13 bases. The CDR3 has 15 amino acids. Per germline, CDR1 SNHLY and CDR2 FYNNEI. CDR3 sequence reads: CASSEALDLTYEQYV. The CDR3 nucleotides are TGTGCCAGCAGTGAAGCGCTTGACCTAACTTACGAGCAGTACGTC.

This clonotype has only a few counts. The chain links TRBV7-6 to TRBJ2-7, with 10 nucleotides matching TRBD2. CDR1 SGHVS and CDR2 FNYEAQ come from the germline V gene. CDR3 length: 17 amino acids. Unmatched junction bases numbered 10, after V lost 0 bases and J lost 5 bases. Here the CDR3 DNA reads TGTGCCAGCAGCTTAGCGTTGTGGAGCGGGGGGGTCCACGAGCAGTACTTC. It yields the protein CASSLALWSGGVHEQYF.